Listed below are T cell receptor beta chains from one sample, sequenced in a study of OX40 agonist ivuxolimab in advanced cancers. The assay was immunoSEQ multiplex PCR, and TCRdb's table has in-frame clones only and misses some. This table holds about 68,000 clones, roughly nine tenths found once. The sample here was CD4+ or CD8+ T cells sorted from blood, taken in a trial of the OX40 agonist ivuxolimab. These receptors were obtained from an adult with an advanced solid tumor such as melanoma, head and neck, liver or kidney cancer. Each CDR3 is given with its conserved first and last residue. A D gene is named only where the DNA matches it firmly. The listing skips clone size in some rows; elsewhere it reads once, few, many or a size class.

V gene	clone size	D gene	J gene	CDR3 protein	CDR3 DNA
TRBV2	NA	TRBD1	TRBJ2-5	CASSEALRTGPQETQYF	TGTGCCAGCAGTGAAGCGCTTCGGACAGGGCCTCAAGAGACCCAGTACTTC
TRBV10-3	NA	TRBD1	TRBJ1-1	CASKPTGRNTEAFF	TGTGCCAGTAAGCCGACAGGGAGGAACACTGAAGCTTTCTTT
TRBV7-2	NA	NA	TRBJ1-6	CASSLPRGAPLHF	TGTGCCAGCAGCTTGCCCCGTGGAGCACCCCTCCACTTT
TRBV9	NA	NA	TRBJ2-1	CASSVVADYNEQFF	TGTGCCAGCAGCGTCGTAGCGGACTACAATGAGCAGTTCTTC
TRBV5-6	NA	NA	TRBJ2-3	CASSFPRRGDTQYF	TGTGCCAGCAGCTTCCCAAGGAGGGGAGATACGCAGTATTTT
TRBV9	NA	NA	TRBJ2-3	CASSVGAVARGTQYF	TGTGCCAGCAGCGTAGGGGCAGTGGCAAGAGGTACGCAGTATTTT
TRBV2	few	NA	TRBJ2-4	CASSDYRAKNIQYF	TGTGCCAGCAGTGACTACAGGGCCAAAAACATTCAGTACTTC
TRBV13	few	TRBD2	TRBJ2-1	CASSLEASGNYNEQFF	TGTGCCAGCAGCTTAGAAGCTAGCGGGAACTACAATGAGCAGTTCTTC
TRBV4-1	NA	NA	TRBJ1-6	CASSQDKGRHNSPLHF	TGCGCCAGCAGCCAAGATAAGGGGAGGCATAATTCACCCCTCCACTTT
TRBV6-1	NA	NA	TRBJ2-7	CASQSWYEQYF	TGTGCCAGCCAATCCTGGTACGAGCAGTACTTC
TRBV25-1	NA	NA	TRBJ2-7	CASSPVRGVVSYEQYF	TGTGCCAGCAGTCCAGTAAGAGGAGTCGTTTCCTACGAGCAGTACTTC
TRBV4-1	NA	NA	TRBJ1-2	CASSQDQTGYGYTF	TGCGCCAGCAGCCAAGATCAGACCGGGTATGGCTACACCTTC
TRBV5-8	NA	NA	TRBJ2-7	CASSLAEDGLKQYF	TGTGCCAGCAGCTTGGCCGAAGACGGACTGAAGCAGTACTTC
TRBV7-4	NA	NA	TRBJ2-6	CASSTHCSSQSRANVLTF	TGTGCCAGCAGCACTCACTGCAGCTCACAAAGTCGGGCCAACGTCCTGACTTTC
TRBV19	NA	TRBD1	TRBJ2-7	CASSIPPGQGSYEQYF	TGTGCCAGTAGTATCCCTCCGGGACAGGGTTCCTACGAGCAGTACTTC
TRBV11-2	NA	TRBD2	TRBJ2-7	CASSLVGTSAHEQYF	TGTGCCAGCAGCTTAGTTGGGACTAGCGCCCACGAGCAGTACTTC
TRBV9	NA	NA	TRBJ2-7	CASSVSTRVYEQYF	TGTGCCAGCAGCGTATCCACGCGGGTGTACGAGCAGTACTTC
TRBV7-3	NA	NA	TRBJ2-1	CASSSSSYNEQFF	TGTGCCAGCAGCTCTAGCTCCTACAATGAGCAGTTCTTC
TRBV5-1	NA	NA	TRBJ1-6	CASSWDNYNSPLHF	TGCGCCAGCAGCTGGGACAACTATAATTCACCCCTCCACTTT
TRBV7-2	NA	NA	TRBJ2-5	CASSPDGGKTQYF	TGTGCCAGCAGCCCCGACGGGGGAAAGACCCAGTACTTC
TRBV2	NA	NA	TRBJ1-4	CASTSGRANEKLFF	TGTGCCAGCACCTCCGGCAGGGCGAATGAAAAACTGTTTTTT
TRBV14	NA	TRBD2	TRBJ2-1	CASSQLGGDYNEQFF	TGTGCCAGCAGCCAACTTGGAGGGGACTATAATGAGCAGTTCTTC
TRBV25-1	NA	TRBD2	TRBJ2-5	CASSFMTSGGRETQYF	TGTGCCAGCAGCTTTATGACTAGCGGGGGGAGAGAGACCCAGTACTTC
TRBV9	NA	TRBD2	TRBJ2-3	CASSLRTSPLTDTQYF	TGTGCCAGCAGTCTGCGGACTAGCCCGCTCACAGATACGCAGTATTTT
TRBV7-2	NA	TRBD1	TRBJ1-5	CASSSLGTGGHQPQHF	TGTGCCAGCAGCTCGCTCGGGACAGGGGGGCATCAGCCCCAGCATTTT
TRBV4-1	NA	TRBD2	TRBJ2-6	CASSPSSGLAVSSGANVLTF	TGCGCCAGCAGCCCCTCATCAGGACTAGCGGTTTCCTCTGGGGCCAACGTCCTGACTTTC
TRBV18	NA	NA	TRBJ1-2	CASSPRGRDGYTF	TGTGCCAGCTCTCCCCGGGGCAGGGATGGCTACACCTTC
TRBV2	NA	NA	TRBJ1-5	CASSEGASNQPQHF	TGTGCCAGCAGTGAAGGGGCGAGCAATCAGCCCCAGCATTTT
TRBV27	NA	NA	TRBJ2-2	CASSSAVNTGELFF	TGTGCCAGCAGTTCGGCAGTTAACACCGGGGAGCTGTTTTTT
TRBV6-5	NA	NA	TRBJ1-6	CASSSHSPLHF	TGTGCCAGCAGTTCCCATTCACCCCTCCACTTT
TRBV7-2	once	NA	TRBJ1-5	CASSPPNQPQHF	TGTGCCAGCAGCCCGCCCAATCAGCCCCAGCATTTT
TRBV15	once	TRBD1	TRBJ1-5	CATSRGTGIQPQHF	TGTGCCACCAGCAGGGGGACAGGGATTCAGCCCCAGCATTTT
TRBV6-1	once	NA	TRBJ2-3	CASSPRDLGDTQYF	TGTGCCAGCAGCCCCCGGGACCTCGGCGATACGCAGTATTTT
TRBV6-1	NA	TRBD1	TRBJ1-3	CASSGKQGETGNTIYF	TGTGCCAGCAGTGGGAAACAGGGGGAAACTGGAAACACCATATATTTT
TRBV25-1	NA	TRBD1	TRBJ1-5	CATRDSLHLNQPQHF	TGTGCCACTCGGGACAGCCTACATCTCAATCAGCCCCAGCATTTT
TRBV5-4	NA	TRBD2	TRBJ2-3	CASSVPSGKRTDTQYF	TGTGCCAGCAGCGTCCCTAGCGGGAAGAGGACAGATACGCAGTATTTT
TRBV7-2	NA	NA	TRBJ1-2	CASSLQGSGYTF	TGTGCCAGCAGCTTACAGGGAAGTGGCTACACCTTC
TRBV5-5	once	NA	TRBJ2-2	CASSLQAPNTGELFF	TGTGCCAGCAGCTTGCAGGCCCCGAACACCGGGGAGCTGTTTTTT
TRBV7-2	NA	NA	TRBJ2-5	CASRIGETQYF	TGTGCCAGCAGGATAGGAGAGACCCAGTACTTC
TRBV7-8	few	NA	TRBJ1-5	CASSFEREGQPQHF	TGTGCCAGCAGCTTTGAGAGGGAAGGTCAGCCCCAGCATTTT